This T cell receptor beta chain came from a study of blood T cell repertoires in COVID-19 (TCRdb year 2020). In terms of the full investigation: Samples from collaborators originated in the United States, Italy and Spain and spanned both the acute and convalescent phases of COVID-19. The prospective study material was composed of cDNA or gDNA derived from T cells, B-cell-depleted T cells, or PBMCs. Subjects who had been exposed to COVID-19, were actively infected with it, or had recovered from it provided the deeply sampled blood TCRbeta repertoires that made up the dataset. The repertoires were released in a freely available public database intended as a resource for research on the immune response to SARS-CoV-2. Samples were obtained from the ongoing ImmuneRACE study (first 160 participants) and from some 1,300 subjects provided by 6 global collaborators. A de-identified subject ID, COVID-19 status, age in years and sex were almost always included in the sample metadata. Where available, HLA class I and class II types were obtained from metadata supplied by the sample provider rather than from assay-based typing. Findings and caveats that apply to the study as a whole: The amount of clinical and demographic metadata varied by source and participant and was provided uncurated.

This clone was observed a handful of times. Its target antigen remains unknown. Per-base qualities were not stored, and no clone one base away is much larger. One collaborating source in Seattle enrolled patients during active infection and followed them longitudinally through the course of disease. Collaborating institutions collected whole blood in K2EDTA tubes following their own protocols. Collaborator samples were shipped for TCRbeta analysis as frozen whole blood, isolated PBMCs, or DNA extracted from either sample type. Here V drops 4 bases and J drops 5 bases, and the junction holds 8 bases not matched to any gene. Inclusive of the bounding cysteine and phenylalanine, the CDR3 is 15 residues long. Solely the CDR3 DNA is kept, with 45 bases framed from the first base. For CDR1 and CDR2, the germline V gene lists SNHLY and FYNNEI. TCRbeta CDR3 regions were amplified from genomic DNA by means of the immunoSEQ Assay, a bias-controlled multiplex PCR. From the authors' description of their analysis: The number of nucleated cells in each sample was estimated by amplification of reference gene primers within the assay. Sequence reads were collapsed and filtered to measure the absolute abundance of every unique TCRbeta CDR3 rearrangement. For each sample, productive Simpson clonality was calculated by taking the square root of Simpson's diversity index across productive rearrangements. In TCRdb, the immuneACCESS table is reduced to in-frame sequences with V and J assigned. These tables do not hold every clone; where another copy was compared, an unresolved V gene accounts for under half, and the others remain unexplained. The V and J calls and clone size are taken from that table; D and trimming were inferred from the DNA. In this sample the table shows fewer than 250,000 clones, over 90% of which occur a single time. 0.8% to 0.95% of the sample lies in the top ten.

Recombination joined TRBV2 with TRBJ1-5, and 7 junctional nucleotides match TRBD1. Sequencing was done on a sample of peripheral blood. The clonotype was recovered from a man aged 25 to 40 with COVID-19, enrolled during active disease. The CDR3 region reads CASSGPSGGDQPQHF. The DNA is TGTGCCAGCAGTGGACCTTCAGGGGGAGATCAGCCCCAGCATTTT.